Shown below are 10 T cell receptor beta chains from a single sample sequenced in a study of control samples from healthy donors and cancer patients (dated by TCRdb to 2020 to 2022). Receptor libraries were prepared by the immunoSEQ multiplex PCR assay. TCRdb mirrors the immuneACCESS table, restricted to in-frame sequences. Some clones are absent from its copies; in checked studies, under half trace to an unresolved V gene, and the reason for the others is unknown. The sample yields 150,000 to 200,000 clones; 94% were counted once. The leading ten clones occupy about 8.5% of the sample. Sequenced sample: blood. These receptors were obtained from a woman between 35 and 50 years old in good health.

This clone was detected once. This chain links TRBV3-1 (or the pseudogene TRBV3-2) with TRBJ1-5, with D possibly matching TRBD1 (5 bases). The germline V and J ends were trimmed by 0 bases and 2 bases, with 5 bases remaining between them. The CDR3 runs 14 residues. In germline, CDR1 is LGHDT, CDR2 YNNKEL (reference sequence). CDR3 in DNA: TGTGCCAGCAGCCAAGACAGGGGCAATCAGCCCCAGCATTTT. It yields the protein CASSQDRGNQPQHF.

The rearrangement joins TRBV3-1 (or the pseudogene TRBV3-2) to TRBJ1-3; D is unclear. The CDR3 length is 17 residues. The ends were cut back, 3 bases at V and 4 bases at J, with 19 bases in the middle. The germline gives CDR1 LGHDT, CDR2 YNNKEL (reference sequence). CDR3: CASSQPTEHLGGNTIYF. The CDR3 DNA follows: TGTGCCAGCAGCCAGCCCACAGAACACTTGGGAGGAAACACCATATATTTT.

The chain recombines TRBV27 with TRBJ2-1; 8 bases align to TRBD2. This CDR3 contains 15 residues. From germline, CDR1 is MNHEY and CDR2 SMNVEV (reference sequence). Unmatched junction bases numbered 3, after V lost 5 bases and J lost 0 bases. The CDR3 reads CASSRSGSSYNEQFF. DNA of the CDR3: TGTGCCAGCAGTAGGAGCGGGAGCTCCTACAATGAGCAGTTCTTC.

The V and J genes are TRBV5-4 and TRBJ2-3, with 10 positions matching TRBD2. After removal of 2 bases from V and 0 bases from J, the junction contained 6 bases not matched to a gene. This CDR3 spans 17 amino acids. Germline CDR1 and CDR2: SGHNT and YYREEE (reference sequence). CDR3 loop: CASSFASGGYSTDTQYF. The CDR3 coding sequence is TGTGCCAGCAGCTTCGCTAGCGGGGGTTATAGCACAGATACGCAGTATTTT.

This chain connects TRBV6-5 to TRBJ1-5; no firm D call. Germline V CDR1 and CDR2: MNHEY, SVGAGI. The CDR3 length is 14 residues. V lost 7 bases and J 7 bases, leaving 17 bases between the germline ends. CDR3 region: CASTRSAIGQPQHF. The CDR3 DNA sequence: TGTGCCAGCACCCGGTCGGCAATCGGGCAGCCCCAGCATTTT.

The J gene is TRBJ2-7, the V gene TRBV5-4; D may match TRBD1 or TRBD2 (5 bases each). The CDR3 runs to 15 residues. Germline values: CDR1 SGHNT, CDR2 YYREEE (reference sequence). Trimming removed 4 bases at V and 4 bases at J, with 18 bases between. The CDR3 nucleotides are TGTGCCAGCAGCCCCGGGACGTTGGGGTCGTACGAGCAGTACTTC. Protein sequence: CASSPGTLGSYEQYF.

The rearrangement uses TRBV12-3 or TRBV12-4 and TRBJ1-3; D call uncertain. The CDR3 length is 13 residues. Trimming removed 2 bases at V and 4 bases at J, with 6 bases between. This chain's CDR3 is CASSLNRGNTIYF. The CDR3 nucleotides are TGTGCCAGCAGTTTAAACAGAGGAAACACCATATATTTT.

The gene calls are TRBV30 and TRBJ2-1, with TRBD2 identical over 13 bases. Trimming cost V 5 bases and J 7 bases; bases outside gene matches: 5. The germline CDR1 and CDR2 sequences are GTSNPN and SVGIG (reference sequence). CDR3 size: 14 residues. The CDR3 loop is CAWDTSGRGNEQFF. CDR3 DNA: TGTGCCTGGGATACTAGCGGGAGGGGGAATGAGCAGTTCTTC.

This chain joins TRBV27 and TRBJ1-2; D is undetermined. This CDR3 is built from 12 residues. Trimming removed 5 bases from V and 4 bases from J, with 8 bases in between. Germline assignment: CDR1 MNHEY and CDR2 SMNVEV (reference sequence). CDR3 in amino acids: CASSRLGYGYTF. The CDR3 DNA reads TGTGCCAGCAGTCGCCTGGGCTATGGCTACACCTTC.

This rearrangement joins TRBV4-3 to TRBJ1-4; D is undetermined. This CDR3 region has 14 residues. The germline V gene encodes CDR1 LGHNA and CDR2 YSLEER. V was clipped by 6 bases and J by 0 bases, with 8 bases between them. The chain's CDR3 is CASSHSATNEKLFF. The CDR3 coding sequence is TGCGCCAGCAGTCACAGTGCAACTAATGAAAAACTGTTTTTT.